The next 16 T cell receptor beta chains were all read from a single sample in a study of blood T cell repertoires in COVID-19. Data came from immunoSEQ multiplex PCR; TCRdb stores just in-frame clones and leaves some out. The sample holds more than 65,000 clones, 75% to 85% seen once. Sequencing used peripheral blood. Receptor source: a human donor in a cohort sampled during active COVID-19.

The genes are TRBV24-1 and TRBJ2-1, with TRBD2 identical over 11 bases. The germline CDR1 and CDR2 sequences are KGHDR and SFDVKD. CDR3 length: 17 amino acids. The V and J ends lost 5 bases and 5 bases, in that order; junction bases with no gene match: 10. The DNA of the CDR3 is TGTGCCACCAGTGGGGGACTAGCGGTCCACCAGAACAATGAGCAGTTCTTC. Translated, it gives CATSGGLAVHQNNEQFF.

V and J are TRBV6-6 and TRBJ2-2, with TRBD2 identical over 7 bases. This CDR3 region has 16 residues. Germline values: CDR1 MNHNY, CDR2 SVGAGI (reference sequence). Trimming took 0 bases from V and 5 from J; bases not matched to a gene: 6. CDR3 in DNA: TGTGCCAGCAGTTACTCAGCGGGGCTTCAAACCGGGGAGCTGTTTTTT. It yields the protein CASSYSAGLQTGELFF.

The CDR3 sequence is CASSLGSGHNTGELFF. The CDR3 region has the DNA TGTGCCAGCAGCTTGGGGTCGGGACACAACACCGGGGAGCTGTTTTTT. The rearrangement links TRBV5-8 to TRBJ2-2; maybe TRBD1 (6 bases). This CDR3 region has 16 residues. Germline CDR1 reads SGHTS; CDR2 reads YDEGEE. V was shortened by 0 bases and J by 2 bases, with 11 bases between the two germline ends. Based on the CDR3 plus reference TRBV5-8 and TRBJ2-2, the full variable domain is EAGVTQSPTHLIKTRGQQATLRCSPISGHTSVYWYQQALGLGLQFLLWYDEGEERNRGNFPPRFSGRQFPNYSSELNVNALELEDSALYLCASSLGSGHNTGELFFGEGSRLTVL.

The genes are TRBV24-1 and TRBJ2-1, with unresolved D. This CDR3 has 14 amino acids. V lost 4 bases and J lost 5, with 11 bases in between. Germline lookup yields CDR1 KGHDR and CDR2 SFDVKD. The CDR3 spells CATSEQQKDNEQFF. CDR3 in DNA: TGTGCCACCAGTGAACAGCAAAAAGACAATGAGCAGTTCTTC.

V is TRBV28 and J is TRBJ2-1; 8 bases are shared with TRBD2. The CDR3 length is 16 residues. In germline, CDR1 is MDHEN, CDR2 SYDVKM. Unmatched junction bases numbered 11, after V lost 6 bases and J lost 4 bases. DNA of the CDR3: TGTGCCAGCAGGGCCAGCGGGAGCCCAGTTTACAATGAGCAGTTCTTC. It codes for CASRASGSPVYNEQFF.

V and J are TRBV7-9 and TRBJ1-1; D remains ambiguous. V was shortened by 3 bases and J by 4 bases, with 9 bases between the two germline ends. CDR1 is SEHNR, CDR2 FQNEAQ, per germline (reference sequence). The CDR3 has 13 residues. The CDR3, as DNA: TGTGCCAGCAGCTTGACTATCGGCACTGAAGCTTTCTTT. This sequence encodes CASSLTIGTEAFF.

This clone was counted between two and nine times. The chain joins TRBV23-1 to TRBJ1-3, with TRBD1 matching 9 bases. TRBV23-1 counts as an open reading frame of uncertain function. The length of the CDR3 is 15 residues. Unmatched junction bases numbered 10, after V lost 9 bases and J lost 4 bases. CDR3 protein: CASLMGQGDGNTIYF. As DNA, the CDR3 is TGCGCCAGTCTGATGGGACAGGGAGACGGAAACACCATATATTTT.

The CDR3 coding sequence is TGTGCCAGCTCACGGGGACAACCCAATCAGCCCCAGCATTTT. This codes for CASSRGQPNQPQHF. V gene TRBV18 combines with J gene TRBJ1-5; TRBD1 is a possible D gene (6 bases). The CDR3 is 14 amino acids. V lost 4 bases and J 3 bases, leaving 10 bases between the germline ends. Germline V gene sequence: CDR1 KGHSH, CDR2 LQKENI.

CDR3 amino acids: CATSKGQGNTDTQYF. DNA of the CDR3: TGTGCCACCAGTAAGGGACAGGGCAACACAGATACGCAGTATTTT. V gene TRBV24-1 combines with J gene TRBJ2-3; TRBD1 matches 9 bases. The germline gives CDR1 KGHDR, CDR2 SFDVKD. Trimming took 6 bases from V and 2 from J; bases not matched to a gene: 5. The CDR3 extends over 15 amino acids.

This chain uses TRBV24-1 with TRBJ1-4; D is possibly TRBD1 (5 bases). CDR3 length equals 14 residues. The ends were cut back, 9 bases at V and 8 bases at J, with 18 bases in the middle. Germline assignment: CDR1 KGHDR and CDR2 SFDVKD. The CDR3 nucleotides are TGTGCCACCTCCGGTGGGGCCGCGGAAGAAAAACTGTTTTTT. Protein: CATSGGAAEEKLFF.

The rearrangement joins TRBV21-1 to TRBJ1-1; no DNA check was done on the table's D call, TRBD1. TRBV21-1 is a documented pseudogene. This CDR3 has 15 amino acids. CDR3 protein: CASSKENPGLTEAFF. The CDR3 region has the DNA TGTGCCAGCAGCAAAGAGAACCCTGGCCTCACTGAAGCTTTCTTT.

This chain connects TRBV5-1 to TRBJ2-1; D is ambiguous. The CDR3 sequence is 11 residues long. V lost 4 bases and J 6 bases, leaving 5 bases between the germline ends. CDR1 and CDR2 from the germline V gene are SGHRS and YFSETQ. The CDR3 loop reads CASSQANEQFF. CDR3 in DNA: TGCGCCAGCAGCCAGGCCAATGAGCAGTTCTTC.

V usage is TRBV2 and J usage is TRBJ2-2, with D possibly matching TRBD2 (6 bases). The CDR3 is 13 residues long. In germline, CDR1 is SNHLY, CDR2 FYNNEI. Trimming removed 6 bases from V and 5 bases from J, with 10 bases in between. CDR3 residues: CASRVGRTGELFF. CDR3 nucleotides: TGTGCCAGCAGGGTAGGGAGGACCGGGGAGCTGTTTTTT. Complete variable domain (other parts from reference TRBV2 and TRBJ2-2): EPEVTQTPSHQVTQMGQEVILRCVPISNHLYFYWYRQILGQKVEFLVSFYNNEISEKSEIFDDQFSVERPDGSNFTLKIRSTKLEDSAMYFCASRVGRTGELFFGEGSRLTVL.

The V gene is TRBV14, the J gene TRBJ2-3, with 11 bases matching TRBD1. The CDR3 extends over 14 amino acids. After removal of 4 bases from V and 5 bases from J, the junction contained 2 bases not matched to a gene. Germline V gene data show CDR1 as SGHDN and CDR2 as FVKESK. In DNA, the CDR3 is TGTGCCAGCAGCCTCGGGACAGGGGGAGATACGCAGTATTTT. Its protein is CASSLGTGGDTQYF.

CDR3 coding DNA: TGTGCCAGCAGCCGAGGAGGACAGGGCAGTAGGGAAAAACTGTTTTTT. Its protein is CASSRGGQGSREKLFF. The V call is TRBV3-1 (or the pseudogene TRBV3-2), the J call TRBJ1-4; 8 bases are a match to TRBD1. V lost 4 bases, J lost 8 bases, and 12 bases stayed unmatched. The CDR3 extends over 16 amino acids. Germline CDR1 and CDR2: LGHDT and YNNKEL (reference sequence).

V gene TRBV11-2 combines with J gene TRBJ1-1; TRBD1 matches at 10 bases. The trim removed 5 bases at V and 4 bases at J, leaving 1 base unmatched. CDR1 and CDR2 (germline): SGHAT, FQNNGV. The CDR3 covers 13 residues. The CDR3: CASSRTGGTEAFF. DNA of the CDR3: TGTGCCAGCAGCCGGACAGGGGGCACTGAAGCTTTCTTT.